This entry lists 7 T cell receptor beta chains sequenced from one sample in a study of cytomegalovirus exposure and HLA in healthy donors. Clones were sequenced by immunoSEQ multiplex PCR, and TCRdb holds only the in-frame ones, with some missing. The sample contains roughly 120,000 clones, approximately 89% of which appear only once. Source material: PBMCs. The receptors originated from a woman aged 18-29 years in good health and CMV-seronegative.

In nucleotides, the CDR3 is TGTGCCTGGAGTGGGGAAGGGGGCTACGAGCAGTACTTC. Amino acid sequence: CAWSGEGGYEQYF. The V gene is TRBV30, the J gene TRBJ2-7; D is perhaps TRBD1 (6 bases). From germline, CDR1 is GTSNPN and CDR2 SVGIG (reference sequence). V was shortened by 1 base and J by 3 bases, with 10 bases between the two germline ends. CDR3 length equals 13 residues.

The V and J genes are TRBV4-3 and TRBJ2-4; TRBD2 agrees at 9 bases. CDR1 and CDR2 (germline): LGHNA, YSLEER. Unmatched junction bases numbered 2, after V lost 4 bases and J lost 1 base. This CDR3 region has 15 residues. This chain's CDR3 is CASSLREGAKNIQYF. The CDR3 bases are TGCGCCAGCAGCCTGCGGGAGGGGGCCAAAAACATTCAGTACTTC.

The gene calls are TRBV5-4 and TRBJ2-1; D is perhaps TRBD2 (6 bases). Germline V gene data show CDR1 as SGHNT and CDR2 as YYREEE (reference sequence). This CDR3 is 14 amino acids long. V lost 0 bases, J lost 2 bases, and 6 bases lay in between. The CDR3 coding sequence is TGTGCCAGCAGCTTGGGACTAGCCTACAATGAGCAGTTCTTC. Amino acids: CASSLGLAYNEQFF. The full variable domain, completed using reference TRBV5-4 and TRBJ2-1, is ETGVTQSPTHLIKTRGQQVTLRCSSQSGHNTVSWYQQALGQGPQFIFQYYREEENGRGNFPPRFSGLQFPNYSSELNVNALELDDSALYLCASSLGLAYNEQFFGPGTRLTVL.

The CDR3 sequence: CASSERTGGQPQHF. The CDR3 DNA is TGTGCCAGCAGTGAAAGGACAGGGGGACAGCCCCAGCATTTT. The chain is built from TRBV6-1 and TRBJ1-5; 10 nucleotides align to TRBD1. The germline gives CDR1 MNHNS, CDR2 SASEGT. The CDR3 extends over 14 amino acids. The V and J ends lost 2 bases and 7 bases, in that order; junction bases with no gene match: 2.

As DNA, the CDR3 is TGTGCCAGCAGTTCGACCGGGACAGGGAACACTGAAGCTTTCTTT. Translating it yields CASSSTGTGNTEAFF. V gene TRBV27 combines with J gene TRBJ1-1; 8 bases line up with TRBD1. The length of the CDR3 is 15 residues. Trimming removed 4 bases from V and 1 base from J; junction bases left unmatched: 5. The germline gives CDR1 MNHEY, CDR2 SMNVEV (reference sequence).

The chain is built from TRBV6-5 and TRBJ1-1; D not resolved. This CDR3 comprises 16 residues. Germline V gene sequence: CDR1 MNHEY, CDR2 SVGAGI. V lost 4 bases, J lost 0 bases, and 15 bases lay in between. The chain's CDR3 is CASSSRTGGLNTEAFF. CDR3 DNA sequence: TGTGCCAGCAGTTCCCGGACCGGAGGGCTGAACACTGAAGCTTTCTTT.

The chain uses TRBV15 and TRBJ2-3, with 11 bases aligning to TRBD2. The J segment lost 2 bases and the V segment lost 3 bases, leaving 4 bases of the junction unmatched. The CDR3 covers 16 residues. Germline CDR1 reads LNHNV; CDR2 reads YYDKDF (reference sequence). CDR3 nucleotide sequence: TGTGCCACCAGCAGTCAACTAGCGGGAGTCACAGATACGCAGTATTTT. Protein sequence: CATSSQLAGVTDTQYF.